This T cell receptor (beta chain) was identified in a study of T cell responses to AZD1222 COVID-19 vaccine. Data came from immunoSEQ multiplex PCR; TCRdb stores just in-frame clones and leaves some out. The sample lists 85,000 to 100,000 clones, approximately 92% occurring once. This CDR3 comprises 18 residues. CDR1 MNHNY and CDR2 SVGAGI come from the germline V gene (reference sequence). The V and J ends lost 5 bases and 0 bases, in that order; junction bases with no gene match: 8. Findings of the study overall: Donors, mostly white British, included more females; clonal diversity was possibly underestimated.

Concerning this clone: The antigen is unknown.

The specimen comprised peripheral blood, sampled on day 0 of AZD1222 vaccination. The V gene is TRBV6-6, the J gene TRBJ2-2, with 11 bases identical to TRBD2. This clonotype was obtained from an adult in good health. The CDR3 coding sequence is TGTGCCAGCAGTCTTTCACTAGCGGGAGCGTCGAACACCGGGGAGCTGTTTTTT. Amino acids: CASSLSLAGASNTGELFF.